A selection of T cell receptor beta chains follows, all from one sample in a study of blood T cells in healthy people across ages. TCRdb independently ran MiXCR on the 5' RACE reads; one entry per CDR3 protein. The table records about 640,000 distinct CDR3 sequences, around two fifths of them present only once. Material: blood. The receptor source for this set is an elderly man in good health. The CDR3 runs from the conserved cysteine through the conserved F or W. A D gene is named only where the DNA matches it firmly. The size entry is marked missing in some rows and otherwise reads once, few, many or a size class.

j_call: TRBJ2-1; v_call: TRBV6-6; clone_size: -; d_call: TRBD1; cdr3_nt: TGTGCCAGCAGTTATACCGGACAGGGGGCTGGTGAGCAGTTCTTC; cdr3_aa: CASSYTGQGAGEQFF
j_call: TRBJ2-7; v_call: TRBV6-1; clone_size: -; d_call: -; cdr3_nt: TGTGCCAGCAACGAAGGGGGTTCGGGCTCCTACGAGCAGTACTTC; cdr3_aa: CASNEGGSGSYEQYF
j_call: TRBJ2-1; v_call: TRBV18; clone_size: few; d_call: TRBD2; cdr3_nt: TGTGCCAGCTCACCACCGTATAGCGGGGGTGAGCAGTTCTTC; cdr3_aa: CASSPPYSGGEQFF
j_call: TRBJ2-1; v_call: TRBV6-2/TRBV6-3; clone_size: -; d_call: TRBD2; cdr3_nt: TGTGCCAGCAGCGCAAGCGGGAGTAAGTCCAATGAGCAGTTCTTC; cdr3_aa: CASSASGSKSNEQFF
j_call: TRBJ2-5; v_call: TRBV28; clone_size: many; d_call: TRBD1; cdr3_nt: TGTGCCAGCAGTCCGGGACAGGGGATGGAGACCCAGTACTTC; cdr3_aa: CASSPGQGMETQYF
j_call: TRBJ2-3; v_call: TRBV24-1; clone_size: many; d_call: -; cdr3_nt: TGTGCCACCAGCCTGGACAGAATAGATACGCAGTATTTT; cdr3_aa: CATSLDRIDTQYF
j_call: TRBJ2-5; v_call: TRBV7-8; clone_size: few; d_call: -; cdr3_nt: TGTGCCAGCGTTCGGGGATCAGGGCAAGAGACCCAGTACTTC; cdr3_aa: CASVRGSGQETQYF
j_call: TRBJ1-1; v_call: TRBV30; clone_size: -; d_call: TRBD1; cdr3_nt: TGTGCCTGGAGTCGACAGGGGGCGAGGACTGAAGCTTTCTTT; cdr3_aa: CAWSRQGARTEAFF
j_call: TRBJ2-3; v_call: TRBV7-2; clone_size: -; d_call: -; cdr3_nt: TGTGCCAGCAGCTTAGGGTGGCGGGGTACAGATACGCAGTATTTT; cdr3_aa: CASSLGWRGTDTQYF
j_call: TRBJ1-5; v_call: TRBV20-1; clone_size: few; d_call: -; cdr3_nt: TGCAGTGCCATAAAGGGGGGGGGCAATCAGCCCCAGCATTTT; cdr3_aa: CSAIKGGGNQPQHF
j_call: TRBJ2-1; v_call: TRBV6-4; clone_size: -; d_call: -; cdr3_nt: TGTGCCAGCAGTGACTCTGAGGGCCTAGGGCAGTTCTTC; cdr3_aa: CASSDSEGLGQFF
j_call: TRBJ2-1; v_call: TRBV18; clone_size: -; d_call: TRBD1; cdr3_nt: TGTGCCAGCTCCCCCCTCGGGACAGGGGTAGGCAATGAGCAGTTCTTC; cdr3_aa: CASSPLGTGVGNEQFF
j_call: TRBJ2-5; v_call: TRBV10-1; clone_size: -; d_call: -; cdr3_nt: TGCGCCAGCAGTGAGGGGACAAGAACGGAGACCCAGTACTTC; cdr3_aa: CASSEGTRTETQYF
j_call: TRBJ2-1; v_call: TRBV6-1; clone_size: -; d_call: -; cdr3_nt: TGTGCCAGCAGCCTAAAGGGGAACCACAATGAGCAGTTCTTC; cdr3_aa: CASSLKGNHNEQFF
j_call: TRBJ2-6; v_call: TRBV7-2; clone_size: many; d_call: -; cdr3_nt: TGTGCCAGCAGCTTAGTTGCGGCCTCTGGGGCCAACGTCCTGACTTTC; cdr3_aa: CASSLVAASGANVLTF
j_call: TRBJ2-5; v_call: TRBV24-1; clone_size: -; d_call: TRBD1; cdr3_nt: TGTGCCACCAGTGTTGCAGGGGGCGATGTCAATGAGCAGTACTTC; cdr3_aa: CATSVAGGDVNEQYF
j_call: TRBJ2-5; v_call: TRBV6-6; clone_size: -; d_call: TRBD2; cdr3_nt: TGTGCCAGCAGTTACATGCGGCGGGAGGGCGGACAGACCCAGTACTTC; cdr3_aa: CASSYMRREGGQTQYF
j_call: TRBJ2-1; v_call: TRBV5-4; clone_size: -; d_call: TRBD1; cdr3_nt: TGTGCCAGCAGCTTGGATTCCAGGGGGCTCCACAATGAGCAGTTCTTC; cdr3_aa: CASSLDSRGLHNEQFF
j_call: TRBJ1-1; v_call: TRBV29-1; clone_size: few; d_call: -; cdr3_nt: TGCAGCGTTGGCGATACGAACACTGAAGCTTTCTTT; cdr3_aa: CSVGDTNTEAFF
j_call: TRBJ2-7; v_call: TRBV12-3/TRBV12-4; clone_size: many; d_call: -; cdr3_nt: TGTGCCAGCGGAACCTACTACGAGCAGTACTTC; cdr3_aa: CASGTYYEQYF
j_call: TRBJ1-2; v_call: TRBV10-3; clone_size: -; d_call: TRBD1; cdr3_nt: TGTGCCACCCAGGGGGATGGCTACACCTTC; cdr3_aa: CATQGDGYTF
j_call: TRBJ1-5; v_call: TRBV18; clone_size: once; d_call: -; cdr3_nt: TGTGCCAGCTCACCGGAACAGGGCAATCAGCCCCAGCATTTT; cdr3_aa: CASSPEQGNQPQHF
j_call: TRBJ1-6; v_call: TRBV7-9; clone_size: few; d_call: -; cdr3_nt: TGTGCCAGCAGCATGTACAAGGGGGGAGATTCACCCCTCCACTTT; cdr3_aa: CASSMYKGGDSPLHF
j_call: TRBJ2-7; v_call: TRBV7-2; clone_size: -; d_call: -; cdr3_nt: TGTGCCAGCACAGGAGCGGCGAGCTCCTACGAGCAGTACTTC; cdr3_aa: CASTGAASSYEQYF
j_call: TRBJ2-3; v_call: TRBV5-4; clone_size: -; d_call: TRBD2; cdr3_nt: TGTGCCAGCAGCTTCGGACTAGCGGGGGCTTCAGATACGCAGTATTTT; cdr3_aa: CASSFGLAGASDTQYF
j_call: TRBJ1-1; v_call: TRBV30; clone_size: -; d_call: -; cdr3_nt: TGTGCCTGGAGTGCGTGGGACACTGAAGCTTTCTTT; cdr3_aa: CAWSAWDTEAFF
j_call: TRBJ2-7; v_call: TRBV18; clone_size: -; d_call: -; cdr3_nt: TGTGCCAGCTCACCTACTTTGACACCGGGGGAGCAGTACTTC; cdr3_aa: CASSPTLTPGEQYF
j_call: TRBJ1-1; v_call: TRBV29-1; clone_size: -; d_call: TRBD1; cdr3_nt: TGCAGCGTTGTCGGTCCCGGGACAGGAGCAGTGAACACTGAAGCTTTCTTT; cdr3_aa: CSVVGPGTGAVNTEAFF